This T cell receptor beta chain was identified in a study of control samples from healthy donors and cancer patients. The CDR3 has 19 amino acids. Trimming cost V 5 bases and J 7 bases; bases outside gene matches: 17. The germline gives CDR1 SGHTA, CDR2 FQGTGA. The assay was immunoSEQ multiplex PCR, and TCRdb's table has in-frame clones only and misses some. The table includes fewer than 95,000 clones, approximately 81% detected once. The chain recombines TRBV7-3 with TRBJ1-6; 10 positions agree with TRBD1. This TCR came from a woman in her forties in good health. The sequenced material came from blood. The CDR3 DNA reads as TGTGCCAGCAGCCCAGGGACAGGGGTCCCCCAATCCCTCAATTCACCCCTCCACTTT. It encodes CASSPGTGVPQSLNSPLHF. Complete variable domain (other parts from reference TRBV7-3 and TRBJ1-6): GAGVSQTPSNKVTEKGKYVELRCDPISGHTALYWYRQSLGQGPEFLIYFQGTGAADDSGLPNDRFFAVRPEGSVSTLKIQRTERGDSAVYLCASSPGTGVPQSLNSPLHFGNGTRLTVT.